The text below deals with one TCR beta chain. No antigen is known for it. These data originate in a study of Ad26.COV2.S vaccination and SARS-CoV-2 variants. About the study: The trial was COV1001 and the donor's arm was Ad26.COV2.S.

Treatment of the sample: about 20 received Ad26.COV2.S at low or high dose, single or two shots; a few received placebo; per-sample allocation not given. Each sample was drawn 63 days after the first injection (of vaccine or placebo). This Boston cohort included adults aged 18-55 years. TCRdb's table, derived via immunoSEQ multiplex PCR, lists solely in-frame clones and lacks some. The top ten clones hold roughly a tenth of a sample with over 200,000 clones, around nine tenths of them seen once. General study points: People who got the vaccine or the placebo had similar non-spike TCR breadth.

This receptor was taken from a person between 18 and 65 years old who received the Ad26.COV2.S COVID-19 vaccine or a placebo. Specimen: peripheral blood, collected in a trial of Ad26.COV2.S vaccine versus placebo.

DNA of the CDR3: TGTGCCAGCAGCTTAGTCAGGGCTAGGGTCAATGAGCAGTTCTTC. It codes for CASSLVRARVNEQFF. The V gene is TRBV11-2, the J gene TRBJ2-1; perhaps TRBD1 as D (5 bases). The V and J ends lost 1 base and 6 bases respectively, with 13 bases between them. Germline V gene sequence: CDR1 SGHAT, CDR2 FQNNGV. This CDR3 has 15 residues. Based on the CDR3 plus reference TRBV11-2 and TRBJ2-1, the full variable domain is EAGVAQSPRYKIIEKRQSVAFWCNPISGHATLYWYQQILGQGPKLLIQFQNNGVVDDSQLPKDRFSAERLKGVDSTLKIQPAKLEDSAVYLCASSLVRARVNEQFFGPGTRLTVL.